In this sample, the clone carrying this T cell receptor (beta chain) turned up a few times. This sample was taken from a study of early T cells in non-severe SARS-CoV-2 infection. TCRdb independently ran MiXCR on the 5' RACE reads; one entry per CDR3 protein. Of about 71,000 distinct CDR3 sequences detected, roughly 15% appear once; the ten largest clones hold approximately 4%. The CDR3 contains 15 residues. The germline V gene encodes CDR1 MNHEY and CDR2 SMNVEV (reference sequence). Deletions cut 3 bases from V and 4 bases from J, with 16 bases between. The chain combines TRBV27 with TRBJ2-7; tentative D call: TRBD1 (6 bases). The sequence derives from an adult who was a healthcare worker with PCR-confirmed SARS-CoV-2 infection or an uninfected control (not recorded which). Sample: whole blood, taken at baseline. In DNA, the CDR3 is TGTGCCAGCAGTTTGGGCACGGACAGCTTTTACGAGCAGTACTTC. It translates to CASSLGTDSFYEQYF.